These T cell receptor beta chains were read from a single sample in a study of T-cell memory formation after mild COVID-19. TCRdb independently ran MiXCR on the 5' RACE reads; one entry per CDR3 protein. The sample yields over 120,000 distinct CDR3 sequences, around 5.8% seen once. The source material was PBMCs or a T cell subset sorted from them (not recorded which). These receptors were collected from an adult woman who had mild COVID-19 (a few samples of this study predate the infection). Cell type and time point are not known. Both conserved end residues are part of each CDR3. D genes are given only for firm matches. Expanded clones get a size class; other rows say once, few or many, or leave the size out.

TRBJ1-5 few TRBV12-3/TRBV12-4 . TGTGCCAGCAGATCCACCCAGGTGGGCAATCAGCCCCAGCATTTT CASRSTQVGNQPQHF
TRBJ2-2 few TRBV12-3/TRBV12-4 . TGTGCCAGCAGTGTGGAAGGGACGGCCGGGGAGCTGTTTTTT CASSVEGTAGELFF
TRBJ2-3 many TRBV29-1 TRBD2 TGCAGCGTAACGGCTAGCGGGAGGGCCATAGATACGCAGTATTTT CSVTASGRAIDTQYF
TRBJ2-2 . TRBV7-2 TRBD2 TGTGCCAGCAGCTTATTAGGTTCTAGCGGCACCGGGGAGCTGTTTTTT CASSLLGSSGTGELFF
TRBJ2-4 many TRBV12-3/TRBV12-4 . TGTGCCAGCAGTCTAACAGGGACAAACATTCAGTACTTC CASSLTGTNIQYF
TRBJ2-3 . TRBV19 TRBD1 TGTGCCAGTAGTATAGATCCGGGACAGGGAATTCTCACAGATACGCAGTATTTT CASSIDPGQGILTDTQYF
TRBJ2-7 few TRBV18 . TGTGCCAGCTCACCCGGGGTAGGGCCAAGCGAGCAGTACTTC CASSPGVGPSEQYF
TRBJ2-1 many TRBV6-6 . TGTGCCAGCAGTTACTCCAGGGTTTACAATGAGCAGTTCTTC CASSYSRVYNEQFF
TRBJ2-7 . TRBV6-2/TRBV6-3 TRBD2 TGTGCCAGCAGTTACACTAGCGGCAGGGACTGGGAGCAGTACTTC CASSYTSGRDWEQYF
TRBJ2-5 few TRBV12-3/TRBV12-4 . TGTGCCAGCAGCTTAGGCTGGTCGGAGACCCAGTACTTC CASSLGWSETQYF
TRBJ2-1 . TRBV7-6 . TGTGCCAGCAGCTTAGCGTGGACGGTCCTTACCAATGAGCAGTTCTTC CASSLAWTVLTNEQFF
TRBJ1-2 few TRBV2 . TGTGCCAGCAGTGAACCAGGGGTTTATGGCTACACCTTC CASSEPGVYGYTF
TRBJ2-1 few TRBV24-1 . TGTGCCACCAGTGATTTGCGGCAGGGTGGGGTTGAGCAGTTCTTC CATSDLRQGGVEQFF
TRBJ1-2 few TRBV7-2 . TGTGCCAGCAACCCAGTGGGCTATGGCTACACCTTC CASNPVGYGYTF
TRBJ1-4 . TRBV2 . TGTGCCAGCCAACGTGGGGGCTCCACTAATGAAAAACTGTTTTTT CASQRGGSTNEKLFF
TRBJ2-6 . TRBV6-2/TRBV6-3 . TGTGCCAGCAGCCCCGGGACGGGAATGGCAGGGGCCAACGTCCTGACTTTC CASSPGTGMAGANVLTF
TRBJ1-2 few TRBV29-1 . TGCAGCGGTGTGCCAAACTCCGGCTATGGCTACACCTTC CSGVPNSGYGYTF
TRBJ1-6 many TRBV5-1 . TGCGCCAGCAGCCGGGAGGGTTCCTATAATTCACCCCTCCACTTT CASSREGSYNSPLHF
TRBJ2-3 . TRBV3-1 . TGTGCCAGCAGACTTCCCGGGACCCCCACAGATACGCAGTATTTT CASRLPGTPTDTQYF
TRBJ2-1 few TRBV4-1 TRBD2 TGCGCCAGCAGCCAAGATGTTTCTTCCGGACTAGCGAGGAGGGGTCCCTACAATGAGCAGTTCTTC CASSQDVSSGLARRGPYNEQFF
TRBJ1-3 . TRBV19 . TGTGCCAGTAGTGTAGGGACACCGGGGAACACCATATATTTT CASSVGTPGNTIYF
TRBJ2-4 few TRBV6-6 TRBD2 TGTGCCAGCAGTTACGCGACTAGCGGGAGGGCCTCCAAAAACATTCAGTACTTC CASSYATSGRASKNIQYF
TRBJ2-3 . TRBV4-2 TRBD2 TGTGCCAGCAGCCAAGGGATTAGCGGGGGTGACACAGATACGCAGTATTTT CASSQGISGGDTDTQYF
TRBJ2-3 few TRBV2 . TGTGCCAGCAGCGGACAGATCACAGATACGCAGTATTTT CASSGQITDTQYF
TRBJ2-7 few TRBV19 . TGTGCCAGTAGTATGGAGGTCAACCGCGAGCAGTACTTC CASSMEVNREQYF
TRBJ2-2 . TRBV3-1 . TGTGCCAGCAGACCGAGCGGGTCCAACACCGGGGAGCTGTTTTTT CASRPSGSNTGELFF
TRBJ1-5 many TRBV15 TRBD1 TGTGCCACCAGCAGCGCCGGGGACAGATCTAATCAGCCCCAGCATTTT CATSSAGDRSNQPQHF
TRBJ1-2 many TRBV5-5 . TGTGCCAGCAGCTCTGAGCTAGGAGGCTACACCTTC CASSSELGGYTF
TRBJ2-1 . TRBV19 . TGTGCCAGTAGTATACAAGCCAGGGGCTCCTACAATGAGCAGTTCTTC CASSIQARGSYNEQFF
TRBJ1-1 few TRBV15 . TGTGCCACCAGCAGAGATGGGCAGGGGACCACTGAAGCTTTCTTT CATSRDGQGTTEAFF
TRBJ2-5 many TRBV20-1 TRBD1 TGCAGTGCTAGTTTCATGACAGGGGAGGTGCGGGAGTACTTC CSASFMTGEVREYF
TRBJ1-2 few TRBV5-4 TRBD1 TGTGCCAGCAGCGAACAGGGGGCAGGCTATGGCTACACCTTC CASSEQGAGYGYTF
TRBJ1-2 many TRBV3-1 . TGTGCCAGCAGCCCGGTACCAACTAACTATGGCTACACCTTC CASSPVPTNYGYTF
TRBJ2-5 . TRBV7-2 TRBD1 TGTGCCAGCAGCTCGGGACAGTTAGAGACCCAGTACTTC CASSSGQLETQYF
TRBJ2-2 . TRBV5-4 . TGTGCCAGCAGCTTTGCTGGCCCGAACACCGGGGAGCTGTTTTTT CASSFAGPNTGELFF
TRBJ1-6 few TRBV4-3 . TGCGCCAGCAGCCAAGATACGGCGGGCACGGGTAATTCACCCCTCCACTTT CASSQDTAGTGNSPLHF
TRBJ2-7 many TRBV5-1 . TGCGCCAGCACCCTTACCCCGGGGACCTACGAGCAGTACTTC CASTLTPGTYEQYF
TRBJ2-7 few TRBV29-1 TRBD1 TGCAGCGTTGCCTTGTCAGGGGGCTTAGGTGAGCAGTACTTC CSVALSGGLGEQYF
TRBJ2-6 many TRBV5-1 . TGCGCCAGCAGCTTGGTCCCCCAGACTAGCTCTGGGGCCAACGTCCTGACTTTC CASSLVPQTSSGANVLTF
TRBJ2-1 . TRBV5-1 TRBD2 TGCGCCAGCAGGGCTAGCGGGGCGCCCTGGGGGTGGCAGTTCTTC CASRASGAPWGWQFF
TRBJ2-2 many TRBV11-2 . TGTGCCAGCAGCCGTCGACAGAACACCGGGGAGCTGTTTTTT CASSRRQNTGELFF